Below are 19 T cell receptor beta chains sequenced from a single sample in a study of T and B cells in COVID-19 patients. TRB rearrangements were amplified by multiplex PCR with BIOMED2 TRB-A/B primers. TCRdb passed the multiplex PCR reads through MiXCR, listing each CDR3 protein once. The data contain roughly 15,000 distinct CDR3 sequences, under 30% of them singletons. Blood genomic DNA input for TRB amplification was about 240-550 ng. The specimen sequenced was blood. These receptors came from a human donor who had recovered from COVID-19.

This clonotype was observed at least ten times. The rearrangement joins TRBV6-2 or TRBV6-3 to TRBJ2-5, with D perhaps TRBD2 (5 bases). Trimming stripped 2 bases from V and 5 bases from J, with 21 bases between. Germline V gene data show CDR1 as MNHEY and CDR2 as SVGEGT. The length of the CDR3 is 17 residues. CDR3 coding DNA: TGTGCCAGCAGTTACCCCTCCATGTATAGTGGCGGGGAGACCCAGTACTTC. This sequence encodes CASSYPSMYSGGETQYF.

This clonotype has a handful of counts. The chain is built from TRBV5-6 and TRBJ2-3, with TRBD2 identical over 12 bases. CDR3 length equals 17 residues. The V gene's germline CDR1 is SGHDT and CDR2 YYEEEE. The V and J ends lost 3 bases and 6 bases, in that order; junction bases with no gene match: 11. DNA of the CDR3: TGTGCCAGCAGCTGGTACCTAGCGGGGGGGCCGGAGGATACGCAGTATTTT. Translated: CASSWYLAGGPEDTQYF.

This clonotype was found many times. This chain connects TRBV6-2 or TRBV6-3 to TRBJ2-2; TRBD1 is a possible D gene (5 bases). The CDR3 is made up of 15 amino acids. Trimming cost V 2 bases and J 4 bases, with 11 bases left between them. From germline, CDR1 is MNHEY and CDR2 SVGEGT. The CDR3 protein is CASSYDRAATGELFF. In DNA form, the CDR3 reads TGTGCCAGCAGTTACGACAGAGCAGCCACCGGGGAGCTGTTTTTT.

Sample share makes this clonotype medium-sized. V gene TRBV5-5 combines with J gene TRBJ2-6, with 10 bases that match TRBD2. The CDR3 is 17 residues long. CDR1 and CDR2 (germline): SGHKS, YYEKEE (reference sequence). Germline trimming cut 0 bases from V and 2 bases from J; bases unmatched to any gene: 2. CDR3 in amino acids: CASSLAAGGPGANVLTF. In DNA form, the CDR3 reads TGTGCCAGCAGCTTGGCAGCGGGGGGGCCTGGGGCCAACGTCCTGACTTTC.

The DNA for the CDR3 is TGCAGTGCTAGAGTCCAGCGGGGGGGCCTATTCAATGAGCAGTTCTTC. This sequence encodes CSARVQRGGLFNEQFF. The rearrangement joins TRBV20-1 to TRBJ2-1, with 10 bases fitting TRBD2. The CDR3 runs 16 residues. With 1 base clipped from V and 6 bases from J, the junction kept 9 bases outside the gene matches. Per germline, CDR1 DFQATT and CDR2 SNEGSKA (reference sequence).

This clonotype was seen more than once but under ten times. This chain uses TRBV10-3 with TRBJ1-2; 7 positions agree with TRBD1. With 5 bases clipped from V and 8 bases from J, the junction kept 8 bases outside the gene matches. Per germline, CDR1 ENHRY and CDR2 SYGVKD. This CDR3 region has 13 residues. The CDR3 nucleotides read TGTGCCATCAGTCGACAGGGATCGAGGGGCTACACCTTC. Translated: CAISRQGSRGYTF.

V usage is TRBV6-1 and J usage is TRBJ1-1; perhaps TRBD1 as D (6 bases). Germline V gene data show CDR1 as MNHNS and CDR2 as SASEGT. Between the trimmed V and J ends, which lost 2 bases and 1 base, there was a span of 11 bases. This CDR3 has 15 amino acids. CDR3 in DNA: TGTGCCAGCAGTGAACTCGGGACAAAGAACACTGAAGCTTTCTTT. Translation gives CASSELGTKNTEAFF.

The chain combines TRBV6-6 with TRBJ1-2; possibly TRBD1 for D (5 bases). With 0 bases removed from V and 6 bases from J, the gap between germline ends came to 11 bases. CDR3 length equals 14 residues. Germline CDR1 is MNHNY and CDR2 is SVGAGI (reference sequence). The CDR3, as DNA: TGTGCCAGCAGTTACTCCGGCAGGGCTGATGGCTACACCTTC. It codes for CASSYSGRADGYTF.

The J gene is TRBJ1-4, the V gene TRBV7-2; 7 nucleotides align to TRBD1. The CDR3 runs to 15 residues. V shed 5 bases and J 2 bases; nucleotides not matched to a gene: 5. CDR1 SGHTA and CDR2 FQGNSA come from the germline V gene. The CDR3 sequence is CASSPVQGTNEKLFF. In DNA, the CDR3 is TGTGCCAGCAGCCCTGTACAGGGGACTAATGAAAAACTGTTTTTT.

The chain's CDR3 is CASSKSGPLQTVGGNTIYF. The DNA of the CDR3 is TGTGCCAGCAGTAAATCAGGACCGCTTCAAACGGTGGGAGGAAACACCATATATTTT. The V call is TRBV6-5, the J call TRBJ1-3; D gene ambiguous. Germline lookup yields CDR1 MNHEY and CDR2 SVGAGI. V was cut by 5 bases and J by 4 bases, with 27 bases left in between. The CDR3 covers 19 residues.

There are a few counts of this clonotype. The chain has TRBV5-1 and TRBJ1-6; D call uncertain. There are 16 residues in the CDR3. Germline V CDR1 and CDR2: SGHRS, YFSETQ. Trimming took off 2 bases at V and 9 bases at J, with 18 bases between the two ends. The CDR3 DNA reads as TGCGCCAGCAGCTTCGACGGACCAGGCCAAGGTTCACCCCTCCACTTT. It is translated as CASSFDGPGQGSPLHF.

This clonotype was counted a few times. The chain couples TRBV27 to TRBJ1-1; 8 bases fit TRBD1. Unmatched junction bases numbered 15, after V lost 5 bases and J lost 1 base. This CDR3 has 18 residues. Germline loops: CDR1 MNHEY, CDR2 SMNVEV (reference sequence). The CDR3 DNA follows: TGTGCCAGCAGTCCACCGACAGGGGTCGGATTATGGAACACTGAAGCTTTCTTT. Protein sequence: CASSPPTGVGLWNTEAFF.

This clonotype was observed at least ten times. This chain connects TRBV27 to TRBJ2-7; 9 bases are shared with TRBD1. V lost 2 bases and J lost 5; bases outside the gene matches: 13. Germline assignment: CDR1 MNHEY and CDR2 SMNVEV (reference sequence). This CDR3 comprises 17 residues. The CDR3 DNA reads TGTGCCAGCAGTTTAGAACTCACCGGGACAGGGTTAAACGAGCAGTACTTC. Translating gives CASSLELTGTGLNEQYF.

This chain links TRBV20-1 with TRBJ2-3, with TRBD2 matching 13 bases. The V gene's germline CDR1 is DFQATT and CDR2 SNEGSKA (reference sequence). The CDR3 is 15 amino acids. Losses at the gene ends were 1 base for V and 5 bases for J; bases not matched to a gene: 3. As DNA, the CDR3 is TGCAGTGCTAGAGTCACTAGCGGGGGGGTAGATACGCAGTATTTT. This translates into CSARVTSGGVDTQYF.

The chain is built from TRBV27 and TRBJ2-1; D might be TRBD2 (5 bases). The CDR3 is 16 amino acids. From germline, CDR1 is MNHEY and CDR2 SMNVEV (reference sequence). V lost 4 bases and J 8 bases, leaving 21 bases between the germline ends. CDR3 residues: CASSSPERYRSYEQFF. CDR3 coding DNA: TGTGCCAGCAGTTCTCCAGAGCGGTATCGGTCGTATGAGCAGTTCTTC.

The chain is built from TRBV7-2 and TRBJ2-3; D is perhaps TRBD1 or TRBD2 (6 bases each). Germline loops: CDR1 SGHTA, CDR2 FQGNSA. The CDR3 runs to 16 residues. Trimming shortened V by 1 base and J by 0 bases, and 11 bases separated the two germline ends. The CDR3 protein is CASSLGPGASTDTQYF. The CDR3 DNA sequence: TGTGCCAGCAGCTTAGGGCCGGGGGCGAGCACAGATACGCAGTATTTT.

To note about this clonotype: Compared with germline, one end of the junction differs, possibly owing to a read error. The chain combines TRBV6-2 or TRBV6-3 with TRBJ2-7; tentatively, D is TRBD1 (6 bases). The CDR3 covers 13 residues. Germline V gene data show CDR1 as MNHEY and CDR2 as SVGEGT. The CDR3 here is CASRRDNSYSGSF. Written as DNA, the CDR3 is TGTGCCAGCAGAAGGGACAATTCTTACTCCGGCAGTTTC.

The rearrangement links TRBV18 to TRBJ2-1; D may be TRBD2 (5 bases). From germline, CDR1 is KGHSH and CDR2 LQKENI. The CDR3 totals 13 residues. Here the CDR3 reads CVSSGLLNNEQFF. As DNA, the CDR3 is TGTGTTAGCTCAGGACTTCTCAACAATGAGCAGTTCTTC. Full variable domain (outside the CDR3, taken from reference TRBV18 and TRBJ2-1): NAGVMQNPRHLVRRRGQEARLRCSPMKGHSHVYWYRQLPEEGLKFMVYLQKENIIDESGMPKERFSAEFPKEGPSILRIQQVVRGDSAAYFCVSSGLLNNEQFFGPGTRLTVL.

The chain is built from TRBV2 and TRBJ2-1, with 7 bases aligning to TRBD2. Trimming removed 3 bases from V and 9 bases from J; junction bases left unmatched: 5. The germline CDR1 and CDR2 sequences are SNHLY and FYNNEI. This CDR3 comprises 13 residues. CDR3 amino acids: CASSDWGGFEQFF. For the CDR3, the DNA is TGTGCCAGCAGTGATTGGGGGGGGTTTGAGCAGTTCTTC.